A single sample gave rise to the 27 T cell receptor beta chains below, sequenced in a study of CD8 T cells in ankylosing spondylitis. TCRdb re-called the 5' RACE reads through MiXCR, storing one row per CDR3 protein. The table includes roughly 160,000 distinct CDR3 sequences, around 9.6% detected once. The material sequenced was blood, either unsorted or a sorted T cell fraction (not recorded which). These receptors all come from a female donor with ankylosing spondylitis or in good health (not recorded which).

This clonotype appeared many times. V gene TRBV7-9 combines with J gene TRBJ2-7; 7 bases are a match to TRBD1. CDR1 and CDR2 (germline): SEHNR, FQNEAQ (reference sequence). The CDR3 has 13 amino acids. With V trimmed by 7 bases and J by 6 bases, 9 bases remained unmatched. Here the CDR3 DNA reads TGTGCCAGCAACAAACTAAACAGGGGCGAGCAGTACTTC. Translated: CASNKLNRGEQYF.

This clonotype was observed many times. The CDR3 DNA reads as TGTGCCAGCACCCAAACCAGGGCGTTGGTAGAGACCCAGTACTTC. This translates into CASTQTRALVETQYF. The V gene is TRBV7-2, the J gene TRBJ2-5, with D possibly being TRBD1 (5 bases). The CDR3 spans 15 residues. The V and J ends lost 7 bases and 4 bases respectively, with 19 bases between them. Germline V gene data show CDR1 as SGHTA and CDR2 as FQGNSA.

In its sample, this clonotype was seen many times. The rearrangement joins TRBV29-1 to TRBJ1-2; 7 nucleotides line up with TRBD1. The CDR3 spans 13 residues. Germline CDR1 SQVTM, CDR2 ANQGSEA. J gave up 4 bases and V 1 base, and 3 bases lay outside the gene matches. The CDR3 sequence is CSVEGGDSYGYTF. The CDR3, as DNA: TGCAGCGTTGAAGGTGGGGACAGCTATGGCTACACCTTC.

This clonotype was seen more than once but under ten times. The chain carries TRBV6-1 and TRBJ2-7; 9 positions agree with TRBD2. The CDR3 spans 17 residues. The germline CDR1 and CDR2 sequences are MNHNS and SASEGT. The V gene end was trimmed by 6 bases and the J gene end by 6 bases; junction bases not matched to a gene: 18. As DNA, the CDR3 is TGTGCCAGCAGGCCGGAGGGCAGCGGGAGGCCCATTCCCGAGCAGTACTTC. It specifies CASRPEGSGRPIPEQYF.

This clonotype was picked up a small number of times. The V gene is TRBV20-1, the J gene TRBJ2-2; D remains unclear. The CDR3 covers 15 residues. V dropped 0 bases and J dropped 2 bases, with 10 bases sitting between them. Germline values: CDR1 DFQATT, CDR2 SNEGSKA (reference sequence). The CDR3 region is CSARELGINTGELFF. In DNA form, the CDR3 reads TGCAGTGCTAGAGAGTTAGGTATCAACACCGGGGAGCTGTTTTTT.

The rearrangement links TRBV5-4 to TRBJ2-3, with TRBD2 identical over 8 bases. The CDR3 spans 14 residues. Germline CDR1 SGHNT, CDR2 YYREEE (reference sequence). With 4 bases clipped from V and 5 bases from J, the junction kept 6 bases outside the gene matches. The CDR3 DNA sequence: TGTGCCAGCAGCGGAGGACTAGCAGGAGATACGCAGTATTTT. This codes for CASSGGLAGDTQYF. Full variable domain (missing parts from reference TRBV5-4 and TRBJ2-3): ETGVTQSPTHLIKTRGQQVTLRCSSQSGHNTVSWYQQALGQGPQFIFQYYREEENGRGNFPPRFSGLQFPNYSSELNVNALELDDSALYLCASSGGLAGDTQYFGPGTRLTVL.

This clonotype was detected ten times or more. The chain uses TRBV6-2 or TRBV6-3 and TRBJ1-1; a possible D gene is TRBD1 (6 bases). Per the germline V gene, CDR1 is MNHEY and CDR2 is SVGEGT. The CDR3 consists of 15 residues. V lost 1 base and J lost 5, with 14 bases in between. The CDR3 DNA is TGTGCCAGCAGTTACTGGGGGCGCCGCGGGACTGAAGCTTTCTTT. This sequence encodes CASSYWGRRGTEAFF.

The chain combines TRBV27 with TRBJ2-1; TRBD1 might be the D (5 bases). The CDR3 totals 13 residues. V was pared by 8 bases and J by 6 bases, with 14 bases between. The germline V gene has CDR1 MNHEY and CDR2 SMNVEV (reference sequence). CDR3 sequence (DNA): TGTGCCAGCTCATCTCAGGGCCCCAATGAGCAGTTCTTC. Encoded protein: CASSSQGPNEQFF.

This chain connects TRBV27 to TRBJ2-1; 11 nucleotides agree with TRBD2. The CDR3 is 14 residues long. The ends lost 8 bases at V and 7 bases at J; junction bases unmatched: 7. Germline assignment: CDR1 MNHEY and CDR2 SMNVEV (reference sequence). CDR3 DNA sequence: TGTGCCAGCTCTGTAGCGGGAGGGCTGAATGAGCAGTTCTTC. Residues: CASSVAGGLNEQFF.

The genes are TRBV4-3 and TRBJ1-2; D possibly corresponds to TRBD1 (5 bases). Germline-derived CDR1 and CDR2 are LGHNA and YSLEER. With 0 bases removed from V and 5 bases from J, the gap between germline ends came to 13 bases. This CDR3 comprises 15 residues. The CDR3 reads CASSQDQGGPYGYTF. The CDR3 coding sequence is TGCGCCAGCAGCCAAGATCAGGGAGGGCCTTATGGCTACACCTTC.

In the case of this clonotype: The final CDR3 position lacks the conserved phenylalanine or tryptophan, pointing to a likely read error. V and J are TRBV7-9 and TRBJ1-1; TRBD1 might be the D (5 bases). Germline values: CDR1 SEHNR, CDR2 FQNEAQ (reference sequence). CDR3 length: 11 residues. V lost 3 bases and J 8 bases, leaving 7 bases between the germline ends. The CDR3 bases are TGTGCCAGCAGCTTCCGGGGGGAAGCTTTCTTG. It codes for CASSFRGEAFL.

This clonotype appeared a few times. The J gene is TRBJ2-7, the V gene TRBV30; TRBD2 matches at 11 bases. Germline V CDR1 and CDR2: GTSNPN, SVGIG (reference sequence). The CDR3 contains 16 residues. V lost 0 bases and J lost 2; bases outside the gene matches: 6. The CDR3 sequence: CAWSVGTSGRPYEQYF. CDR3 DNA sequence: TGTGCCTGGAGTGTGGGGACTAGCGGCCGCCCCTACGAGCAGTACTTC.

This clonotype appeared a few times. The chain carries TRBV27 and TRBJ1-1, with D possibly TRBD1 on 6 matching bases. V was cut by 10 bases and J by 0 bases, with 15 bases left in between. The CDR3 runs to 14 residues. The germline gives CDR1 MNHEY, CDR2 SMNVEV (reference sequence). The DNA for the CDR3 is TGTGCCACTAAGACAGGACTGATGAACACTGAAGCTTTCTTT. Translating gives CATKTGLMNTEAFF.

The CDR3 region has the DNA TGTGCCAGCAGCTTAGCGAATGGCGAGCAGTACTTC. Translating gives CASSLANGEQYF. The chain couples TRBV7-9 to TRBJ2-7; D is uncertain. The CDR3 has 12 residues. V lost 0 bases and J lost 6, with 6 bases in between. Germline CDR1 and CDR2: SEHNR and FQNEAQ (reference sequence).

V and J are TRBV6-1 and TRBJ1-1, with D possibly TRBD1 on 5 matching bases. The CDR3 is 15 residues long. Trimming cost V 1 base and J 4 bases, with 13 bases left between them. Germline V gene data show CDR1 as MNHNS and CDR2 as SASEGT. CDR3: CASSEVRGERTEAFF. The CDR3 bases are TGTGCCAGCAGTGAAGTGAGAGGGGAGCGCACTGAAGCTTTCTTT.

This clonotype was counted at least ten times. The chain's CDR3 is CASGSGALPYEQYF. The CDR3 DNA sequence: TGTGCCAGCGGGTCGGGCGCGCTCCCTTACGAGCAGTACTTC. The rearrangement uses TRBV6-2 or TRBV6-3 and TRBJ2-7; D remains ambiguous. Germline CDR1 is MNHEY and CDR2 is SVGEGT. V was cut by 8 bases and J by 4 bases, with 18 bases left in between. The CDR3 runs 14 residues.

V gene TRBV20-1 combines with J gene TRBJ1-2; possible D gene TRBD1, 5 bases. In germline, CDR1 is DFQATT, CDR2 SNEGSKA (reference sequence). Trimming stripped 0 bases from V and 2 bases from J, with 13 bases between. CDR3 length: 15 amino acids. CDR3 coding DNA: TGCAGTGCTAGAGATCCGAGGACACTCAACTATGGCTACACCTTC. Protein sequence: CSARDPRTLNYGYTF.

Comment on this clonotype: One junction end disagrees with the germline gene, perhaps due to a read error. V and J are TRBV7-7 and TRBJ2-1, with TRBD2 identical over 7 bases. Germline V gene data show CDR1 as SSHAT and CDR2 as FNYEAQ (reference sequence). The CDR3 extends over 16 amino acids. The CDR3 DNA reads TGTGCTAGCAGCCCCTTGGGGGGGGACTCCTACAATGAGCAGTTCTTC. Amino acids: CASSPLGGDSYNEQFF.

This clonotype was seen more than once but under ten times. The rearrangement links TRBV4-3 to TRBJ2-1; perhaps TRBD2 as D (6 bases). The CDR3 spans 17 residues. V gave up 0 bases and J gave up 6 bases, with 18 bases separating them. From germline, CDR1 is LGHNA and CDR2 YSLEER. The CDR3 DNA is TGCGCCAGCAGCCAAGATGGGTACGGGACTCCCCGCAATGAGCAGTTCTTC. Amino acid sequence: CASSQDGYGTPRNEQFF.

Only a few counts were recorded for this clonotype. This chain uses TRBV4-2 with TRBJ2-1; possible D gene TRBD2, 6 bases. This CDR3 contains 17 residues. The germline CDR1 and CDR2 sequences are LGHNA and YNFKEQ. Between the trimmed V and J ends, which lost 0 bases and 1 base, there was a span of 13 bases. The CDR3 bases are TGTGCCAGCAGCCAAGAGTGGAGGGAAGGTTCCTACAATGAGCAGTTCTTC. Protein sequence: CASSQEWREGSYNEQFF.

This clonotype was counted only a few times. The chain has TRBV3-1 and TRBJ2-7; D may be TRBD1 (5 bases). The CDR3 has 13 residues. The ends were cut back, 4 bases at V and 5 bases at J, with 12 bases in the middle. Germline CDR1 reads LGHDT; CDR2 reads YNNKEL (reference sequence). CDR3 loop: CASSLTGVDEQYF. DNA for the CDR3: TGTGCCAGCAGCCTTACAGGCGTCGACGAGCAGTACTTC.

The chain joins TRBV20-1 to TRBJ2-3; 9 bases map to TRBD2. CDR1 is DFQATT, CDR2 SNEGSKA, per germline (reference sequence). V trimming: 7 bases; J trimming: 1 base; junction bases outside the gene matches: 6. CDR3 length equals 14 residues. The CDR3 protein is CSGRGLAGTDTQYF. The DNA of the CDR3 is TGCAGTGGAAGGGGACTAGCCGGCACAGATACGCAGTATTTT.

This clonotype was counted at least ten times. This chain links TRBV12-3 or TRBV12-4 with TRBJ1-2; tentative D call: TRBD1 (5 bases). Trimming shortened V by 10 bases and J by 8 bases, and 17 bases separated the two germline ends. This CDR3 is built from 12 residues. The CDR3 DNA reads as TGTGCCACCCAGCAGGGTTTGCGAGGCTACACCTTC. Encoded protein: CATQQGLRGYTF.

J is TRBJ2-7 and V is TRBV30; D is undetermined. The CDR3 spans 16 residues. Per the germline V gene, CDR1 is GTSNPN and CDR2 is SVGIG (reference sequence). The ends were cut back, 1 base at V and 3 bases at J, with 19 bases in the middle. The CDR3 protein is CAWSGPHHSLYYEQYF. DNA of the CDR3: TGTGCCTGGAGTGGCCCACACCACTCACTATACTACGAGCAGTACTTC.

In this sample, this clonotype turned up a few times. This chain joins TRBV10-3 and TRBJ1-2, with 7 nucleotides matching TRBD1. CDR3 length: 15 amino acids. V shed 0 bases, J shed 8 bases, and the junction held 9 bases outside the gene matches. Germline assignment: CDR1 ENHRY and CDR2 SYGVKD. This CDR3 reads CAISESRTGPEGYTF. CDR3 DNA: TGTGCCATCAGTGAGTCGAGGACAGGACCAGAAGGCTACACCTTC.

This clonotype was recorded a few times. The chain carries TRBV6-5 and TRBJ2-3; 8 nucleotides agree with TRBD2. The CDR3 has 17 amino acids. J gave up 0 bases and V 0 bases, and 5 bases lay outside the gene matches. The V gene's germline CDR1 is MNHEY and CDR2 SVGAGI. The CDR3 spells CASSYSTSGSSTDTQYF. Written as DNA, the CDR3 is TGTGCCAGCAGTTACTCAACTAGCGGATCTAGCACAGATACGCAGTATTTT.

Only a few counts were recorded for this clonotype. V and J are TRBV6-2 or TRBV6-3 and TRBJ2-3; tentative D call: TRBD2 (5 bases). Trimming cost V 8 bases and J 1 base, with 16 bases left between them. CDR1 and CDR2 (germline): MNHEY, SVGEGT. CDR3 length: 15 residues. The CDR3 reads CASDKLGAGTDTQYF. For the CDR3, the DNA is TGTGCCAGCGATAAACTGGGAGCAGGCACAGATACGCAGTATTTT.